This is a list of T cell receptor beta chains from one sample in a study of OX40 agonist ivuxolimab in advanced cancers. Assay used: immunoSEQ multiplex PCR; TCRdb lists only in-frame clones, some missing. The profile shows more than 75,000 clones, around 87% of them singletons. Sample: CD4+ or CD8+ T cells sorted from blood, taken in a trial of the OX40 agonist ivuxolimab. The receptors shown here come from an adult with an advanced solid tumor such as melanoma, head and neck, liver or kidney cancer. Both conserved end residues are part of each CDR3. The D gene is left open where the match is weak. A row's size may be missing; if present it is once, few, many or a size class.

d_call j_call clone_size cdr3_length v_call cdr3_nt cdr3_aa
- TRBJ2-1 - 13 TRBV5-4 TGTGCCAGCAGCTTGGACAGTTACAATGAGCAGTTCTTC CASSLDSYNEQFF
- TRBJ1-1 - 13 TRBV6-1 TGTGCCAGCAGTGAGGGGGTTACAAGAAAAGCTTTCTTT CASSEGVTRKAFF
TRBD1 TRBJ1-2 many 13 TRBV25-1 TGTGCCAGCGGGGGACAGGGGTATAGCGGCTACACCTTC CASGGQGYSGYTF
- TRBJ2-1 - 14 TRBV18 TGTGCCAGCTCATCACTGGGGACCTACAATGAGCAGTTCTTC CASSSLGTYNEQFF
- TRBJ2-2 - 15 TRBV6-6 TGTGCCAGCAGCATACAGGGAAAAAGGACCGGGGAGCTGTTTTTT CASSIQGKRTGELFF
- TRBJ2-3 once 12 TRBV9 TGTGCCAGCAGCGTAGATGGAGATACGCAGTATTTT CASSVDGDTQYF
- TRBJ1-4 few 14 TRBV4-1 TGCGCCAGCTCCGTCCGGACAGTAAGTGAAAAACTGTTTTTT CASSVRTVSEKLFF
- TRBJ2-7 - 15 TRBV5-4 TGTGCCAGCAGCTTGGCACCACCTAGGTCTAACGAGCAGTACTTC CASSLAPPRSNEQYF
- TRBJ1-1 - 13 TRBV11-3 TGTGCCAGCAGCTTTGGCAGGAACACTGAAGCTTTCTTT CASSFGRNTEAFF
TRBD1 TRBJ1-2 - 14 TRBV7-9 TGTGCCAGCAGTCCCGGGACAGTCAACTATGGCTACACCTTC CASSPGTVNYGYTF
TRBD1 TRBJ2-1 once 15 TRBV19 TGTGCCAGTAGTAACCGGGACAGGGGAAATAATGAGCAGTTCTTC CASSNRDRGNNEQFF
- TRBJ1-1 - 12 TRBV28 TGTGCCAGCAGTTTAACGAACACTGAAGCTTTCTTT CASSLTNTEAFF
- TRBJ1-1 - 15 TRBV7-3 TGTGCCAGCAGCTTAGTGGGGGGACAGAACACTGAAGCTTTCTTT CASSLVGGQNTEAFF
- TRBJ2-7 - 15 TRBV27 TGTGCCAGCAGTGGTTCTGGAAGCAGGGTCTACGAGCAGTACTTC CASSGSGSRVYEQYF
- TRBJ2-2 - 14 TRBV19 TGTGCCAGTAACACAAGAGGGGGCACCGGGGAGCTGTTTTTT CASNTRGGTGELFF
- TRBJ2-7 - 16 TRBV21-1 TGTGCCAGCAGCAACAGGGACTCCCGGGACTCCTACGAGCAGTACTTC CASSNRDSRDSYEQYF
- TRBJ1-4 - 16 TRBV4-2 TGTGCCAGCAGCTTGTTGTCCCCCTACCAAAATGAAAAACTGTTTTTT CASSLLSPYQNEKLFF
- TRBJ1-1 - 14 TRBV7-2 TGTGCCAGCAGCTTAGTCACTCAGGGGACTGAAGCTTTCTTT CASSLVTQGTEAFF
- TRBJ1-2 once 12 TRBV25-1 TGTGCCAGCAGTGAGGGAGGTGCCAGCTACACCTTC CASSEGGASYTF
- TRBJ2-3 - 15 TRBV10-2 TGCGCCAGCAGTGAGGTGGGGGCAGGAGCAGATACGCAGTATTTT CASSEVGAGADTQYF
- TRBJ2-3 - 15 TRBV6-1 TGTGCCAGCCAGGATCCGGGACACCTAGGGGATACGCAGTATTTT CASQDPGHLGDTQYF
TRBD1 TRBJ2-1 - 15 TRBV5-1 TGCGCCAGCAGCTTGGGGGACGACAGGGGTGATGAGCAGTTCTTC CASSLGDDRGDEQFF
TRBD2 TRBJ2-1 - 15 TRBV15 TGTGCCACCAGCCGCGGGACTAGCGGGAACGAGGGGCAGTTCTTC CATSRGTSGNEGQFF
TRBD1 TRBJ2-3 - 14 TRBV7-3 TGTGCCAGCAGCCCTGGACAGGGGACAGATACGCAGTATTTT CASSPGQGTDTQYF
TRBD2 TRBJ2-1 - 12 TRBV2 TGTGCCAGCAGACTAGCGGGGACTGAGCAGTTCTTC CASRLAGTEQFF
- TRBJ1-4 - 12 TRBV28 TGTGCCAGCAGCCGCCTCGAGGAAAAACTGTTTTTT CASSRLEEKLFF
TRBD1 TRBJ2-4 few 16 TRBV6-1 TGTGCCAGCAGTGACCCGGGACAGGGGGCTAGAAACATTCAGTACTTC CASSDPGQGARNIQYF
- TRBJ2-7 - 16 TRBV6-1 TGTGCCAGCAGTGAAGCAAGGGGGGGCCTCCATGGCGAGCAGTACTTC CASSEARGGLHGEQYF
- TRBJ2-1 few 16 TRBV5-1 TGCGCCAGCAGGGACGGACGAGGGGGGCACTACAATGAGCAGTTCTTC CASRDGRGGHYNEQFF
TRBD2 TRBJ2-3 - 15 TRBV9 TGTGCCAGCAGCGTACGTGGGGGGGTGGCAGATACGCAGTATTTT CASSVRGGVADTQYF
TRBD2 TRBJ2-3 - 15 TRBV4-3 TGCGCCAGCAGCCAATTAGCGGGAAGCCAAGATACGCAGTATTTT CASSQLAGSQDTQYF
- TRBJ2-1 - 16 TRBV7-2 TGTGCCAGTGTGGAACGCGGGACGAGCGGATACAATGAGCAGTTCTTC CASVERGTSGYNEQFF
- TRBJ1-5 once 15 TRBV6-1 TGTGCCAGCAGTGAAGCGAGCAGGGGACACCAGCCCCAGCATTTT CASSEASRGHQPQHF
TRBD1 TRBJ2-1 - 18 TRBV5-4 TGTGCCAGCAGCTTGCCCCCGGGACAGGGGGATAGTGTAAATGAGCAGTTCTTC CASSLPPGQGDSVNEQFF
- TRBJ1-6 - 13 TRBV6-1 TGTGCCAGCAAGTCGGGAACTAATTCACCCCTCCACTTT CASKSGTNSPLHF